This T cell receptor beta chain was identified during a study of CD8+CD57+ T cells in acquired aplastic anemia. The template used for profiling TCR beta VDJ and CDR3 was genomic DNA. From the reads, TCRdb called clonotypes with MiXCR, one entry per CDR3 protein. The sample yields some 180,000 distinct CDR3 sequences, approximately 45% seen once. CDR3 size: 15 residues. With V trimmed by 3 bases and J by 1 base, 7 bases remained unmatched. The germline CDR1 and CDR2 sequences are DFQATT and SNEGSKA (reference sequence). The chain has TRBV20-1 and TRBJ1-1, with 8 bases fitting TRBD1. The sequence was obtained from a human donor in good health. Sample: sorted CD4+, CD8+, or CD8+CD57+ T cells (not recorded which) from PBMCs. The CDR3 nucleotides read TGCAGTGCTAGTGGGTCAGGGGGCTCGAACACTGAAGCTTTCTTT. Translation: CSASGSGGSNTEAFF.